The sequence of this T cell receptor beta chain was determined in a study of T cells in Graves' hyperthyroidism and ophthalmopathy. Study background: At initial diagnosis, before any treatment had begun, peripheral blood was obtained.

Findings and limits, study-wide: Most thyroid-expanded clonotypes above 0.001 were also found in blood.

Researchers amplified the TCR beta CDR3 regions from RNA transcripts. When the TCR CDR3 underwent first-round RT-PCR, the HTBI primer set was used. MiXCR was run by TCRdb on the multiplex PCR reads, yielding one entry per CDR3 protein. The sample lists around 690,000 distinct CDR3 sequences, roughly 17% occurring once. This clonotype was detected ten times or more. Its antigen remains unknown. The CDR3 is made up of 15 amino acids. V lost 7 bases, J lost 3 bases, and 6 bases stayed unmatched. Germline values: CDR1 SGHTA, CDR2 FQGNSA. Cells are PBMCs isolated from around 9.4 ml of fresh blood. Sequenced: blood. The receptor's source is a middle-aged man with Graves' hyperthyroidism. The chain combines TRBV7-2 with TRBJ1-3, with 10 positions matching TRBD1. DNA for the CDR3: TGTGCCAGCACCCGGGACAGGGGCTTTGGAAACACCATATATTTT. It specifies CASTRDRGFGNTIYF. The full variable domain, its missing parts supplied by reference TRBV7-2 and TRBJ1-3, is GAGVSQSPSNKVTEKGKDVELRCDPISGHTALYWYRQSLGQGLEFLIYFQGNSAPDKSGLPSDRFSAERTGGSVSTLTIQRTQQEDSAVYLCASTRDRGFGNTIYFGEGSWLTVV.